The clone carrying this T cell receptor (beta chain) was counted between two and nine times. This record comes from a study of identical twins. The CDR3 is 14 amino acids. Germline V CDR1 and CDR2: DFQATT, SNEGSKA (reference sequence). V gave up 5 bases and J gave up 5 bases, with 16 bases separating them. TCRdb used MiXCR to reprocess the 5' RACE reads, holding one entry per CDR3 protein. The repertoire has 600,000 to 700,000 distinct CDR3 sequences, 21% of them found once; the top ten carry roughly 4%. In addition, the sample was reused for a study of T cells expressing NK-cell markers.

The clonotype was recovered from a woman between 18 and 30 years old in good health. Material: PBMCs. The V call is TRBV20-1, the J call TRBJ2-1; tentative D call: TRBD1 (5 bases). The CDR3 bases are TGCAGTGCTGCAACTCCCTTAGGGGACAATGAGCAGTTCTTC. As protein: CSAATPLGDNEQFF.